The entry that follows covers one T cell receptor beta chain sequence. The data are from a study of T cell responses to AZD1222 COVID-19 vaccine. Here immunoSEQ multiplex PCR was the method, and the copy in TCRdb shows in-frame clones only, minus some. The table records some 120,000 clones, around 89% of them present only once. CDR1 SNHLY and CDR2 FYNNEI come from the germline V gene. This CDR3 region has 13 residues. Trimming pared 7 bases from V and 3 bases from J, leaving 13 bases between. The chain has TRBV2 and TRBJ2-7, with D possibly TRBD2 on 6 matching bases. Source: peripheral blood, taken on day 0 of AZD1222 vaccination. This TCR was recovered from an adult in good health. The CDR3 DNA is TGTGCCAGCACCCAGGGAGGCAGCTACGAGCAGTACTTC. Protein product: CASTQGGSYEQYF.